This TCR beta chain was obtained from a study of cytomegalovirus exposure and HLA in healthy donors. Overall study findings and caveats: A prior analysis recorded that most TCR beta V segments were productive about 90% or about 30% of the time. Reported performance of the classifier showed diagnosis of cytomegalovirus status with high specificity and sensitivity. In a later analysis, TCR association rates varied by HLA locus: DRB1 most, HLA-C fewest. Sequencing likely caused a cluster of highly shared sequence variants.

Both 60 Vbeta primers and 13 Jbeta primers went into the PCR. The method was immunoSEQ multiplex PCR; TCRdb's version includes in-frame clones alone and lacks a portion of them. The table has roughly 100,000 clones, more than 70% seen once. In this sample, this clone turned up a few times. Its antigen is unidentified. Trimming cost V 0 bases and J 2 bases, with 8 bases left between them. This CDR3 has 15 residues. CDR1 is LNHNV, CDR2 YYDKDF, per germline (reference sequence). This sequence joins TRBV15 and TRBJ1-3; D possibly corresponds to TRBD1 (5 bases). The TCR sequence derives from a man under 40 in good health and CMV-seronegative. What was sequenced was PBMCs. The CDR3 is CATSRDSGAGNTIYF. The DNA for the CDR3 is TGTGCCACCAGCAGAGATTCGGGGGCTGGAAACACCATATATTTT. Looking up the rest from reference TRBV15 and TRBJ1-3 gives the full variable domain: DAMVIQNPRYQVTQFGKPVTLSCSQTLNHNVMYWYQQKSSQAPKLLFHYYDKDFNNEADTPDNFQSRRPNTSFCFLDIRSPGLGDTAMYLCATSRDSGAGNTIYFGEGSWLTVV.